The 18 T cell receptor beta chains in this list originate from one sample, sequenced in a study of PD-L1 blockade in urothelial cancer. The assay was immunoSEQ multiplex PCR, and TCRdb's table has in-frame clones only and misses some. Here the sample spans 58,000 or so clones, roughly 79% being singletons. As for time point: pretreatment peripheral blood. Sequences were derived from PBMCs, sampled around atezolizumab (anti-PD-L1) treatment. These receptor sequences come from a man in his 70s with urothelial cancer.

This chain connects TRBV2 to TRBJ2-1, with D possibly TRBD1 on 5 matching bases. Trimming removed 4 bases at V and 4 bases at J, with 8 bases between. The CDR3 contains 13 residues. Looked up from germline, CDR1 is SNHLY and CDR2 is FYNNEI. The DNA of the CDR3 is TGTGCCAGCAGTGCGCGACAGTACAATGAGCAGTTCTTC. It translates to CASSARQYNEQFF.

This sequence joins TRBV2 and TRBJ2-7; 14 positions agree with TRBD2. V shed 5 bases and J 6 bases; nucleotides not matched to a gene: 3. Germline lookup yields CDR1 SNHLY and CDR2 FYNNEI. This CDR3 has 14 amino acids. CDR3 coding DNA: TGTGCCAGCAGTTCGGGACTAGCGGGGGTCGAGCAGTACTTC. This codes for CASSSGLAGVEQYF.

CDR3 sequence reads: CSARLANEQFF. In nucleotides, the CDR3 is TGCAGTGCTAGGTTGGCTAATGAGCAGTTCTTC. J is TRBJ2-1 and V is TRBV20-1; D is unresolved. V was clipped by 3 bases and J by 7 bases, with 7 bases between them. The germline V gene has CDR1 DFQATT and CDR2 SNEGSKA (reference sequence). The CDR3 consists of 11 residues.

CDR3 in DNA: TGTGCCATCAGTGAAACCGGTGAAAAACTGTTTTTT. Its translation is CAISETGEKLFF. The rearrangement joins TRBV10-3 to TRBJ1-4; D ambiguous. V lost 3 bases, J lost 7 bases, and 6 bases lay in between. The CDR3 covers 12 residues. Germline V gene lookup returns CDR1 ENHRY and CDR2 SYGVKD.

The chain is built from TRBV10-3 and TRBJ2-3; the match to TRBD2 covers 9 bases. The CDR3 runs 18 residues. Germline V gene sequence: CDR1 ENHRY, CDR2 SYGVKD. With V trimmed by 8 bases and J by 6 bases, 21 bases remained unmatched. Here the CDR3 reads CAIATALSGRSPPDTQYF. In DNA, the CDR3 is TGTGCCATCGCTACAGCTCTTAGCGGGAGATCCCCCCCCGATACGCAGTATTTT.

The chain combines TRBV28 with TRBJ2-5, with a tentative D call TRBD1 (5 bases). Germline CDR1 MDHEN, CDR2 SYDVKM. The CDR3 is 15 residues long. Deletions cut 5 bases from V and 1 base from J, with 14 bases between. The CDR3 DNA reads TGTGCCAGCAGTCTCGACAGAATACCCCAAGAGACCCAGTACTTC. This codes for CASSLDRIPQETQYF. The full variable domain, rest sourced from reference TRBV28 and TRBJ2-5, is DVKVTQSSRYLVKRTGEKVFLECVQDMDHENMFWYRQDPGLGLRLIYFSYDVKMKEKGDIPEGYSVSREKKERFSLILESASTNQTSMYLCASSLDRIPQETQYFGPGTRLLVL.

This clone was found a few times. The rearrangement joins TRBV9 to TRBJ1-3; D remains ambiguous. CDR1 and CDR2 (germline): SGDLS, YYNGEE. Trimming left V 4 bases short and J 0 bases short, with 8 bases between. CDR3 length equals 14 residues. The CDR3 nucleotides are TGTGCCAGCAGCATACAGAGCTCTGGAAACACCATATATTTT. Protein sequence: CASSIQSSGNTIYF. The full variable domain, with the rest looked up from reference TRBV9 and TRBJ1-3, is DSGVTQTPKHLITATGQRVTLRCSPRSGDLSVYWYQQSLDQGLQFLIQYYNGEERAKGNILERFSAQQFPDLHSELNLSSLELGDSALYFCASSIQSSGNTIYFGEGSWLTVV.

The chain employs TRBV5-1 and TRBJ2-7, with 8 bases identical to TRBD2. Unmatched junction bases numbered 6, after V lost 2 bases and J lost 2 bases. The CDR3 consists of 15 residues. Germline loops: CDR1 SGHRS, CDR2 YFSETQ. The CDR3 loop reads CASSFGLAGTYEQYF. CDR3 coding DNA: TGCGCCAGCAGCTTTGGACTAGCAGGTACCTACGAGCAGTACTTC.

This clone was found once. This rearrangement joins TRBV19 to TRBJ2-2, with D perhaps TRBD1 (5 bases). This CDR3 is 14 amino acids long. Germline V gene data show CDR1 as LNHDA and CDR2 as SQIVND (reference sequence). The V end lost 3 bases, the J end lost 7 bases, and 12 bases lay between the germline ends. CDR3 nucleotide sequence: TGTGCCAGTAGTATCGACAGTATAGGCGGGGAGCTGTTTTTT. This translates into CASSIDSIGGELFF.

V and J are TRBV7-8 and TRBJ1-3; no firm D call. Trimming removed 1 base at V and 3 bases at J, with 16 bases between. The germline V gene encodes CDR1 SGHVS and CDR2 FQNEAQ. This CDR3 has 17 residues. The chain's CDR3 is CASSLVGGRVDGNTIYF. Written as DNA, the CDR3 is TGTGCCAGCAGCTTAGTAGGAGGGAGGGTGGATGGAAACACCATATATTTT.

The chain employs TRBV27 and TRBJ2-1, with 7 bases matching TRBD2. Per germline, CDR1 MNHEY and CDR2 SMNVEV (reference sequence). The CDR3 length is 13 residues. The V segment lost 4 bases and the J segment 5 bases; nucleotides outside the gene matches: 2. CDR3 DNA: TGTGCCAGCAGTTACCTAGCGGACAATGAGCAGTTCTTC. Its translation is CASSYLADNEQFF.

V usage is TRBV5-1 and J usage is TRBJ2-1; TRBD2 is a possible D gene (6 bases). Per germline, CDR1 SGHRS and CDR2 YFSETQ. CDR3 length equals 15 residues. V was clipped by 6 bases and J by 6 bases, with 19 bases between them. The CDR3 bases are TGCGCCAGCACCCTGGGGACTCAGCAATCCAATGAGCAGTTCTTC. Its translation is CASTLGTQQSNEQFF. The full variable domain, with the rest looked up from reference TRBV5-1 and TRBJ2-1, is KAGVTQTPRYLIKTRGQQVTLSCSPISGHRSVSWYQQTPGQGLQFLFEYFSETQRNKGNFPGRFSGRQFSNSRSEMNVSTLELGDSALYLCASTLGTQQSNEQFFGPGTRLTVL.

The CDR3 is CASTITGLIRANVLTF. The CDR3 region has the DNA TGTGCCAGCACCATCACAGGGTTGATTAGGGCCAACGTCCTGACTTTC. The V gene is TRBV2, the J gene TRBJ2-6, with D possibly matching TRBD1 (6 bases). Trimming took 7 bases from V and 5 from J, leaving 18 bases between them. Germline loops: CDR1 SNHLY, CDR2 FYNNEI. The CDR3 contains 16 residues.

This clone was counted between two and nine times. The chain links TRBV5-1 to TRBJ2-2; D is possibly TRBD2 (7 bases). The CDR3 length is 16 residues. Trimming shortened V by 5 bases and J by 4 bases, and 18 bases separated the two germline ends. CDR1 and CDR2 from the germline V gene are SGHRS and YFSETQ. The CDR3: CASSRDGGHGTGELFF. CDR3 coding DNA: TGCGCCAGCAGTCGCGACGGGGGGCATGGCACCGGGGAGCTGTTTTTT. Full variable domain (outside the CDR3, taken from reference TRBV5-1 and TRBJ2-2): KAGVTQTPRYLIKTRGQQVTLSCSPISGHRSVSWYQQTPGQGLQFLFEYFSETQRNKGNFPGRFSGRQFSNSRSEMNVSTLELGDSALYLCASSRDGGHGTGELFFGEGSRLTVL.

The chain recombines TRBV6-7 with TRBJ1-4; D remains unclear. TRBV6-7 is an ORF; its function is uncertain. The V gene lost 2 bases and the J gene lost 1 base, with 11 bases spanning the gap. The CDR3 runs 16 residues. The CDR3: CASSYGQDLTNEKLFF. DNA of the CDR3: TGTGCCAGCAGTTACGGGCAGGACTTAACTAATGAAAAACTGTTTTTT.

This rearrangement joins TRBV6-6 to TRBJ2-5; 7 bases match TRBD2. Losses at the gene ends were 4 bases for V and 10 bases for J; bases not matched to a gene: 9. The CDR3 sequence is 13 residues long. CDR1 is MNHNY and CDR2 is SVGAGI in the germline V gene (reference sequence). CDR3 in DNA: TGTGCCAGCAGTTGGACGACTAGCAGCCTCCAGTACTTC. It codes for CASSWTTSSLQYF.

This chain connects TRBV9 to TRBJ2-7; 11 nucleotides line up with TRBD2. The V and J ends lost 0 bases and 3 bases, in that order; junction bases with no gene match: 2. This CDR3 region has 15 residues. From germline, CDR1 is SGDLS and CDR2 YYNGEE. CDR3 coding DNA: TGTGCCAGCAGCGTAGATCTAGCGGGAGGCTACGAGCAGTACTTC. The encoded protein is CASSVDLAGGYEQYF.

The chain is built from TRBV14 and TRBJ2-3; D might be TRBD1 (6 bases). The CDR3 is made up of 13 amino acids. Germline CDR1 reads SGHDN; CDR2 reads FVKESK. Trimming cost V 6 bases and J 4 bases, with 11 bases left between them. The CDR3 nucleotides are TGTGCCAGCAGGTACAGGGATGCAGATACGCAGTATTTT. It codes for CASRYRDADTQYF.